This is a list of T cell receptor beta chains from one sample in a study of blood T cell repertoires in COVID-19. Assay: immunoSEQ multiplex PCR; the TCRdb copy retains only in-frame clones and omits some. The sample has under 300,000 clones, approximately 80% seen once; the top ten hold 4.9%. Sequences were obtained from peripheral blood. The receptors derive from a woman older than 75 with active or convalescent COVID-19. Both conserved end residues are part of each CDR3. A D gene is named only where the DNA matches it firmly. A row's size may be missing; if present it is once, few, many or a size class.

.	TRBJ2-1	TRBD2	TRBV24-1	TGTGCCACCAGTGATTATTCTTGGACTAGCGGGATCACTGGGGATGAGCAGTTCTTC	CATSDYSWTSGITGDEQFF
.	TRBJ2-7	.	TRBV19	TGTGCCAGTTCTGGCGGAACAACCTACGAGCAGTACTTC	CASSGGTTYEQYF
.	TRBJ1-2	.	TRBV19	TGTGCCAGTAGTTCTTACGGTCGGAGGGCGGAGGACTATGGCTACACCTTC	CASSSYGRRAEDYGYTF
.	TRBJ2-7	TRBD1	TRBV14	TGTGCCAGCAGCCAAGTAGACAGGGGCTCCTACGAGCAGTACTTC	CASSQVDRGSYEQYF
.	TRBJ1-5	.	TRBV18	TGTGCCAGCTCACCTGGGGGGGATCAGCCCCAGCATTTT	CASSPGGDQPQHF
.	TRBJ1-6	TRBD1	TRBV5-1	TGCGCCAGCAGCCGGGACAGACTTGGCCTCCACTTT	CASSRDRLGLHF
.	TRBJ2-7	.	TRBV21-1	TGTGCCAGCAGCAAAAAGTCGAGGGAGGGCTACGAGCAGTACTTC	CASSKKSREGYEQYF
.	TRBJ1-1	.	TRBV5-1	TGCGCCAGCAGCTTGCAGGGTTATGAAGCTTTCTTT	CASSLQGYEAFF
.	TRBJ1-1	.	TRBV3-1/TRBV3-2	TGTGCCAGCAGCCCTCGTCGGGGGTCGAACACTGAAGCTTTCTTT	CASSPRRGSNTEAFF
.	TRBJ2-3	TRBD2	TRBV3-1/TRBV3-2	TGTGCCAGCAGCCATCCAAGCGGGAGGTCAGATACGCAGTATTTT	CASSHPSGRSDTQYF
.	TRBJ2-7	.	TRBV13	TGTGCCAGCAGCTTAGTCCGGAGAGCCTACGAGCAGTACTTC	CASSLVRRAYEQYF
.	TRBJ2-5	TRBD1	TRBV3-1/TRBV3-2	TGTGCCAGCAGCCGGAGGACAGGGGGAAAAGAGACCCAGTACTTC	CASSRRTGGKETQYF
.	TRBJ1-5	.	TRBV5-1	TGCGCCAGCAGCCCCGACAAGAGCAATCAGCCCCAGCATTTT	CASSPDKSNQPQHF
.	TRBJ2-1	TRBD2	TRBV28	TGTGCCAGCAAACCCATAAGCGGGGGGCGAGATGAGCAGTTCTTC	CASKPISGGRDEQFF
few	TRBJ1-1	.	TRBV15	TGTGCCACCAGCGAGGGGACACGGAACACTGAAGCTTTCTTT	CATSEGTRNTEAFF
.	TRBJ2-2	TRBD1	TRBV5-1	TGCGCCAGCAGCTACCGGGACAGTGACACCGGGGAGCTGTTTTTT	CASSYRDSDTGELFF
.	TRBJ1-4	TRBD1	TRBV6-5	TGTGCCAGCAGTTACGCGACGACAGGGGGCCGTGAAAAACTGTTTTTT	CASSYATTGGREKLFF
.	TRBJ1-4	TRBD1	TRBV3-1/TRBV3-2	TGTGCCAGCAGACAGACAGGGTCTGGGGCTAGGGAAAAACTGTTTTTT	CASRQTGSGAREKLFF
.	TRBJ2-7	.	TRBV5-1	TGCGCCAGCAGCTTCCGGGACAACTACGAGCAGTACTTC	CASSFRDNYEQYF
.	TRBJ2-1	TRBD2	TRBV5-1	TGCGCCAGCAGCTTGGTAGTAGCGGGAGATTATGAGCAGTTCTTC	CASSLVVAGDYEQFF
.	TRBJ1-1	TRBD1	TRBV6-2/TRBV6-3	TGTGCCAGCAGTTACTTCAGGGGGTCTAACACTGAAGCTTTCTTT	CASSYFRGSNTEAFF
.	TRBJ1-1	TRBD1	TRBV2	TGTGCCAGCAGTGTACAGGGGGCTATGAACACTGAAGCTTTCTTT	CASSVQGAMNTEAFF
.	TRBJ1-1	.	TRBV30	TGTGCCTGGACCCGGGGGATCAACACTGAAGCTTTCTTT	CAWTRGINTEAFF
.	TRBJ2-7	.	TRBV24-1	TGTGCCACCTCTCCCTCCGGAGGGCCCTTCGACGAGCAGTACTTC	CATSPSGGPFDEQYF
.	TRBJ2-3	.	TRBV28	TGTGCCAGCAGTTTCGGGACTGGGGGTTTAGATACGCAGTATTTT	CASSFGTGGLDTQYF
few	TRBJ1-5	TRBD1	TRBV4-2	TGTGCCAGCAGCCAAGTTGGACAGGGGAATCAGCCCCAGCATTTT	CASSQVGQGNQPQHF
.	TRBJ2-1	.	TRBV5-1	TGCGCCAGCAGCTTGGATCCGGGGAATGAGCAGTTCTTC	CASSLDPGNEQFF
.	TRBJ1-3	.	TRBV6-6	TGTGCCAGCAGGAGCACAGACAGTTTCTCTGGAAACACCATATATTTT	CASRSTDSFSGNTIYF
few	TRBJ1-4	TRBD1	TRBV30	TGTGCTTCCGGACAGGCTGGGCATGAAAAACTGTTTTTT	CASGQAGHEKLFF
.	TRBJ2-5	.	TRBV6-1	TGTGCCAGCAGTGAAGCTGTTTACAAAGAGACCCAGTACTTC	CASSEAVYKETQYF
.	TRBJ2-1	TRBD1	TRBV24-1	TGTGCCACCAGTGATTGGGGACAGGAGCAGTTCTTC	CATSDWGQEQFF
.	TRBJ2-1	.	TRBV20-1	TGCAGTGCTAGGGCTGATGAGCAGTTCTTC	CSARADEQFF
once	TRBJ1-1	.	TRBV2	TGTGCCAGCAGTGATGTGTGGAGGGACACTGAAGCTTTCTTT	CASSDVWRDTEAFF
once	TRBJ1-1	.	TRBV24-1	TGTGCCACCAGTGATGCCTCAAGGGGCACTGAAGCTTTCTTT	CATSDASRGTEAFF
.	TRBJ1-2	.	TRBV24-1	TGTGCCACCAGTGATGGTAGGGGCAGTAACTATGGCTACACCTTC	CATSDGRGSNYGYTF
.	TRBJ2-7	.	TRBV7-2	TGTGCCAGTTCACAGGCGAGCTCCTACGAGCAGTACTTC	CASSQASSYEQYF
.	TRBJ2-7	TRBD2	TRBV19	TGTGCCAGTAGTATGGGGACTAGTTTCTGGTATTCGGAGCAGTACTTC	CASSMGTSFWYSEQYF
.	TRBJ1-6	.	TRBV30	TGTGCCTGGAGTCCGGGGGTGAATTCACCCCTCCACTTT	CAWSPGVNSPLHF
.	TRBJ1-1	TRBD1	TRBV5-4	TGTGCCAGCAGCTTGAAGACAGGGAGCACTGAAGCTTTCTTT	CASSLKTGSTEAFF
.	TRBJ2-7	.	TRBV28	TGTGCCAGCAGGATACGGTACGAGCAGTACTTC	CASRIRYEQYF
.	TRBJ1-1	TRBD1	TRBV5-1	TGCGCCAGCAGCCCCGGACAGGGGGCAAGCACTGAAGCTTTCTTT	CASSPGQGASTEAFF
.	TRBJ1-3	.	TRBV28	TGTGCCAGCAGTCTACCGGGAGCTGGAAACACCATATATTTT	CASSLPGAGNTIYF
once	TRBJ1-1	.	TRBV29-1	TGCAGCGTTGTAAGTCCCGGGGACACTGAAGCTTTCTTT	CSVVSPGDTEAFF
once	TRBJ2-7	.	TRBV30	TGTGCCTGGAGCACCAGGAGGTACGAGCAGTACTTC	CAWSTRRYEQYF
.	TRBJ1-6	.	TRBV5-1	TGCGCCAGCAGCTTGGCCGGGGGGACTTACTCACCCCTCCACTTT	CASSLAGGTYSPLHF
.	TRBJ2-7	TRBD1	TRBV30	TGTGCCTGGTCTAGAGGGGGCCGGTACGAGCAGTACTTC	CAWSRGGRYEQYF